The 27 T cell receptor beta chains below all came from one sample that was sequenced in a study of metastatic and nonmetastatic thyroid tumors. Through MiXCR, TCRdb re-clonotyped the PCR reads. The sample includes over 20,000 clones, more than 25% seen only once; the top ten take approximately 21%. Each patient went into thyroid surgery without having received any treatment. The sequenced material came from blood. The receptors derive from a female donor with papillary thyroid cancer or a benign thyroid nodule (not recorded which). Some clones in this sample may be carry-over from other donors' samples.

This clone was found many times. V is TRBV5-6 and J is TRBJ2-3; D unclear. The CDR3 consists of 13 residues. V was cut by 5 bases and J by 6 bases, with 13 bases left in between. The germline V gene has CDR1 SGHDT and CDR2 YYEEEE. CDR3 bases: TGTGCCAGCAGTTTGACGCAGAGTGATACGCAGTATTTT. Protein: CASSLTQSDTQYF.

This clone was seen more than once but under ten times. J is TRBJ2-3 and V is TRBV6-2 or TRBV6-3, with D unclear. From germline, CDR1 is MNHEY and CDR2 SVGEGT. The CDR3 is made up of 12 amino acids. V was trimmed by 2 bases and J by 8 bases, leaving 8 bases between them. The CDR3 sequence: CASSYAGGTQYF. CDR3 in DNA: TGTGCCAGCAGTTACGCCGGTGGTACGCAGTATTTT.

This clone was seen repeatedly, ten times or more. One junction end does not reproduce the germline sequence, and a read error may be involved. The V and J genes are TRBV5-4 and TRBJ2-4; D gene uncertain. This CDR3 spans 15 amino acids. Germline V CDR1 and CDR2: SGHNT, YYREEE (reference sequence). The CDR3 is CASSLKSGAKNTQYF. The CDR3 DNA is TGTGCCAGCAGCTTGAAATCAGGCGCAAAAAACACTCAGTACTTC.

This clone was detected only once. CDR3 DNA sequence: TGTGCCAGCACGTTTAACAGGGATCAATCACCCCTCCACTTT. This codes for CASTFNRDQSPLHF. The chain carries TRBV6-5 and TRBJ1-6; tentative D call: TRBD1 (6 bases). V was clipped by 7 bases and J by 10 bases, with 17 bases between them. Germline-derived CDR1 and CDR2 are MNHEY and SVGAGI. The CDR3 consists of 14 residues.

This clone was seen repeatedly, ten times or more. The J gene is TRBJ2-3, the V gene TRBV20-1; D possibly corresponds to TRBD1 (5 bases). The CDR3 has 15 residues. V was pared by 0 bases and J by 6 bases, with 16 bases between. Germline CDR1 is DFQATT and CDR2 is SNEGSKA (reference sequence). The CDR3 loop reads CSARDSGQRSDTQYF. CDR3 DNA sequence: TGCAGTGCTAGAGATTCAGGACAACGGTCTGATACGCAGTATTTT.

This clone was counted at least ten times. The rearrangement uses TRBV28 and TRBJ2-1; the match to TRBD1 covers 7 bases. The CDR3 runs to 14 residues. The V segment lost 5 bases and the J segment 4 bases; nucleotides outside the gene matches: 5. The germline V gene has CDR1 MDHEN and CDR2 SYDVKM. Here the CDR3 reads CASSRGQSYNEQFF. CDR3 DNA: TGTGCCAGCAGTAGGGGACAGTCATACAATGAGCAGTTCTTC.

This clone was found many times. CDR3 protein: CARGQRSRTNEKLFF. Written as DNA, the CDR3 is TGTGCCCGGGGGCAGCGAAGTAGGACTAATGAAAAACTGTTTTTT. This chain joins TRBV12-3 or TRBV12-4 and TRBJ1-4; possibly TRBD1 for D (6 bases). The V and J ends lost 11 bases and 2 bases respectively, with 18 bases between them. This CDR3 has 15 residues.

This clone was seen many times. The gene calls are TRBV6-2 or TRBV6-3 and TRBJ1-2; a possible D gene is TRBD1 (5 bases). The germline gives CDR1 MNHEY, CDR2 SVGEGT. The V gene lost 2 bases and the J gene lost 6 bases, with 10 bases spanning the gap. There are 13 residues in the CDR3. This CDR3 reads CASSYGAGNGYTF. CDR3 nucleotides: TGTGCCAGCAGTTACGGGGCAGGGAATGGCTACACCTTC.

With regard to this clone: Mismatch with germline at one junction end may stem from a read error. The CDR3 here is CGSNPGGSWGNTDAFF. In DNA, the CDR3 is TGTGGCAGTAACCCGGGGGGGTCCTGGGGGAACACTGATGCTTTCTTT. The genes are TRBV19 and TRBJ1-1; tentatively, D is TRBD1 (5 bases). Germline V gene data show CDR1 as LNHDA and CDR2 as SQIVND (reference sequence). The CDR3 runs 16 residues.

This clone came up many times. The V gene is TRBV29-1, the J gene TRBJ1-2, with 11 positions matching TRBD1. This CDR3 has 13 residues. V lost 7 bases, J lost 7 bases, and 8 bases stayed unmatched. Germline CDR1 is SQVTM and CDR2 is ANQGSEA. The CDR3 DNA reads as TGCAGCGCCCTCCGGGACAGGGGGACTGGCTACACCTTC. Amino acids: CSALRDRGTGYTF.

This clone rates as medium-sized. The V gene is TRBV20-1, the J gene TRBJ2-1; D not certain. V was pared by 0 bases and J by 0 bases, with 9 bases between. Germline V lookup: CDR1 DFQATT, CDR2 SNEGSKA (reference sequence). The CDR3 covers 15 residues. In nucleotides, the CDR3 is TGCAGTGCTAGAGATATAAAGAGCTCCTACAATGAGCAGTTCTTC. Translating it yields CSARDIKSSYNEQFF.

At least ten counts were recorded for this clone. As DNA, the CDR3 is TGTGCCAGCAGCCGGGACAGGGGGCGCGAGCAGTACTTC. This encodes CASSRDRGREQYF. The chain combines TRBV5-6 with TRBJ2-7; 12 bases match TRBD1. The V and J ends lost 4 bases and 6 bases, in that order; junction bases with no gene match: 2. Germline V gene lookup returns CDR1 SGHDT and CDR2 YYEEEE. CDR3 length equals 13 residues. The complete variable domain, with remaining parts taken from reference TRBV5-6 and TRBJ2-7, reads DAGVTQSPTHLIKTRGQQVTLRCSPKSGHDTVSWYQQALGQGPQFIFQYYEEEERQRGNFPDRFSGHQFPNYSSELNVNALLLGDSALYLCASSRDRGREQYFGPGTRLTVT.

The CDR3 DNA sequence: TGTGCCAGCAGAGCGGCAGCGGCTGGGGCCAACGTCCTGACTTTC. Its protein is CASRAAAAGANVLTF. V and J are TRBV27 and TRBJ2-6; D is perhaps TRBD2 (5 bases). With 6 bases removed from V and 2 bases from J, the gap between germline ends came to 11 bases. Germline lookup yields CDR1 MNHEY and CDR2 SMNVEV (reference sequence). This CDR3 contains 15 residues. Drawing the rest from reference TRBV27 and TRBJ2-6, the complete variable domain is EAQVTQNPRYLITVTGKKLTVTCSQNMNHEYMSWYRQDPGLGLRQIYYSMNVEVTDKGDVPEGYKVSRKEKRNFPLILESPSPNQTSLYFCASRAAAAGANVLTFGAGSRLTVL.

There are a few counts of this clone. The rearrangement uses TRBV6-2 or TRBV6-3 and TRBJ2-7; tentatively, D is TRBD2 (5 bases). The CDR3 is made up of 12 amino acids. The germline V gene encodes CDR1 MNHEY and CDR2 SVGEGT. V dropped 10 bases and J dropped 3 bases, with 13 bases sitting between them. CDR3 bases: TGTGCCAACAGCCAGCGGCACTACGAGCAGTACTTC. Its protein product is CANSQRHYEQYF.

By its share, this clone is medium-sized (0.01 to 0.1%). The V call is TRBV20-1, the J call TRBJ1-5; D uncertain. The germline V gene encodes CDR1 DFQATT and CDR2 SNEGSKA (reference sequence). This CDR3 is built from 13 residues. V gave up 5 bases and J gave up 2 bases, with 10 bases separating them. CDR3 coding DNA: TGCAGTGCTTCATCTAGGGGCAATCAGCCCCAGCATTTT. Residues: CSASSRGNQPQHF.

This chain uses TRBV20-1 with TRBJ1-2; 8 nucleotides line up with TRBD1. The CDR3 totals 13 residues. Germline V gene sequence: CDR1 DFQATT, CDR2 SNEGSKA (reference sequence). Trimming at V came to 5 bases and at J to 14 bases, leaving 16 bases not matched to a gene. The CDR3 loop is CSAQNRDRRSDTF. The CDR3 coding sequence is TGCAGTGCTCAGAACCGGGACAGGAGGTCGGATACCTTC.

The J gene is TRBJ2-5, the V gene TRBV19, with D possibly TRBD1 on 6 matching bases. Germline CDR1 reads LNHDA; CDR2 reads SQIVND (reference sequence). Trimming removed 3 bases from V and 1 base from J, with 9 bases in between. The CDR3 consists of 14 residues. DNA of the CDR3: TGTGCCAGTAGTATGGTACAGGGCCAAGAGACCCAGTACTTC. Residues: CASSMVQGQETQYF.

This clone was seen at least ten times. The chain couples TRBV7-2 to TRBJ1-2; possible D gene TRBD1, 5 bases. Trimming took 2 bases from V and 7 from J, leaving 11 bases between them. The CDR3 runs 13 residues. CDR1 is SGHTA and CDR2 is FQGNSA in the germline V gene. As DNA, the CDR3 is TGTGCCAGCAGCTTATCCCAGGGTGGTGGCTACACCTTC. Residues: CASSLSQGGGYTF.

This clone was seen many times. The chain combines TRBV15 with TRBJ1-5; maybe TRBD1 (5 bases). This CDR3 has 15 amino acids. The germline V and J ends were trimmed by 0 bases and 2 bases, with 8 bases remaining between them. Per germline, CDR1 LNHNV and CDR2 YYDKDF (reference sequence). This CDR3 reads CATSRDGAGNQPQHF. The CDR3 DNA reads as TGTGCCACCAGCAGAGATGGGGCGGGCAATCAGCCCCAGCATTTT.

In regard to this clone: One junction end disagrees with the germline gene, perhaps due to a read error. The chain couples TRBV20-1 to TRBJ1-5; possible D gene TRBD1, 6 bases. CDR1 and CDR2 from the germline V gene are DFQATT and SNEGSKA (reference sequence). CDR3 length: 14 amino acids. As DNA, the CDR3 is TGCAGTTCAGAAACAGGGATCTGTCCTCAGCCCCAGAATTTT. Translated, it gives CSSETGICPQPQNF.

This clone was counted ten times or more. CDR3 sequence reads: CASSLVGGRMNTEAFF. CDR3 nucleotides: TGTGCCAGCAGCTTAGTGGGGGGGCGCATGAACACTGAAGCTTTCTTT. V is TRBV11-2 and J is TRBJ1-1, with D possibly being TRBD1 (6 bases). Germline CDR1 and CDR2: SGHAT and FQNNGV. The CDR3 contains 16 residues. V was cut by 1 base and J by 0 bases, with 12 bases left in between.

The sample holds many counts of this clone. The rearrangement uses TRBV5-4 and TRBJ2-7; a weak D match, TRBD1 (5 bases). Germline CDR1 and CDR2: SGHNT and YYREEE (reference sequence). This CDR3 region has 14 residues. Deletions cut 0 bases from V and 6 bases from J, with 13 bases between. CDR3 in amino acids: CASSLAGSSFEQYF. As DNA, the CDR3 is TGTGCCAGCAGCTTGGCAGGGTCGAGTTTCGAGCAGTACTTC.

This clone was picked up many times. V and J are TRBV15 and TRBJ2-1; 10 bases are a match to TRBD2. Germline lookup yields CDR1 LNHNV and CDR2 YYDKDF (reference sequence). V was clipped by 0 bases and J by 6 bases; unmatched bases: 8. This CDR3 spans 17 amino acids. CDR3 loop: CATSRDLERGGRNEQFF. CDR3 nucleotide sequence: TGTGCCACCAGCAGAGATCTTGAGCGGGGGGGCCGCAATGAGCAGTTCTTC.

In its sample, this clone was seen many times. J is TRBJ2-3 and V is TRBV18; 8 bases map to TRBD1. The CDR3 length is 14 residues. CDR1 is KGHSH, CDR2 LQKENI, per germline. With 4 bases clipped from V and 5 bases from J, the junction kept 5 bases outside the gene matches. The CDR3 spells CASSHGQGKDTQYF. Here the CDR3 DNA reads TGTGCCAGCTCACACGGACAGGGTAAAGATACGCAGTATTTT.

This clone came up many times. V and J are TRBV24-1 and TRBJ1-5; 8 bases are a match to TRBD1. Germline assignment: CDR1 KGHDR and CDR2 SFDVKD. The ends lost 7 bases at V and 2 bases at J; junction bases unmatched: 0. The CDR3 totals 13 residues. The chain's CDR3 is CATSRGRNQPQHF. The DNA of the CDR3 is TGTGCCACCAGCAGGGGGCGCAATCAGCCCCAGCATTTT.

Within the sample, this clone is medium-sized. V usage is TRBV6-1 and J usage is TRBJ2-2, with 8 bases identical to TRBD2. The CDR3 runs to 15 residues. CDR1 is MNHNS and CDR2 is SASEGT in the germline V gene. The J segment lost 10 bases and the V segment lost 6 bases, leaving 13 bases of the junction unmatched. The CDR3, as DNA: TGTGCCAGCAGGAGGGGGGGTAGCGGGACAAAGGAGCTGTTTTTT. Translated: CASRRGGSGTKELFF.

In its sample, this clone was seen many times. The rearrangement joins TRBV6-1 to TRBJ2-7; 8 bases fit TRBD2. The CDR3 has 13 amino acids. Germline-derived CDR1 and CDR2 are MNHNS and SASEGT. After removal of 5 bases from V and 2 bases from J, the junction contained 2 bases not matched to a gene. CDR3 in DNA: TGTGCCAGCAGTAACGGGAGGGCCTACGAGCAGTACTTC. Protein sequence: CASSNGRAYEQYF.